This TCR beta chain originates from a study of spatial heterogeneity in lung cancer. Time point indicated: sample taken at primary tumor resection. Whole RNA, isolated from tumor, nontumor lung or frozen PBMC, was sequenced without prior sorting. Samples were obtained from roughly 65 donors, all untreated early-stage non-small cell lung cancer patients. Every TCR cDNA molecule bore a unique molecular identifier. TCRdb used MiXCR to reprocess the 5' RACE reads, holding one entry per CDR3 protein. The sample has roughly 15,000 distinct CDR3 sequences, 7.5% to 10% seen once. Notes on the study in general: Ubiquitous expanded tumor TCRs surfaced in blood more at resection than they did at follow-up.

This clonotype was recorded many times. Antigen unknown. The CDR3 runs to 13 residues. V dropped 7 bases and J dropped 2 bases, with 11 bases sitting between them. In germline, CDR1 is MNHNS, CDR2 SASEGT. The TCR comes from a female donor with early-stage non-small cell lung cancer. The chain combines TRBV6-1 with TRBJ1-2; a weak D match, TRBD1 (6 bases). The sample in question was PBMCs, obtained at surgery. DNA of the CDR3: TGTGCCAGCACCATAGACAGGAACTATGGCTACACCTTC. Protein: CASTIDRNYGYTF.